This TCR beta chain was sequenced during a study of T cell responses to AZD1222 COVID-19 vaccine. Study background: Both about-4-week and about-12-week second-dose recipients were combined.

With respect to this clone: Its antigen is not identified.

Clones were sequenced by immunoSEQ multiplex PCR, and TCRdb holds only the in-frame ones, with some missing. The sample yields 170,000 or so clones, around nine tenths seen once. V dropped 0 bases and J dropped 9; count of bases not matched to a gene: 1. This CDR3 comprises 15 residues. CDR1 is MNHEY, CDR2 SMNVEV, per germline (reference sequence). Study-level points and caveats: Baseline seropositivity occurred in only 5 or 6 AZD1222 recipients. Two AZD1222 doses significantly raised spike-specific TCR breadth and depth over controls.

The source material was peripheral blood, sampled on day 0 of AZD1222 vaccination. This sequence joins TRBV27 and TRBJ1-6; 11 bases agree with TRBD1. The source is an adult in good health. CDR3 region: CASSLSGTGGSPLHF. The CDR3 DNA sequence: TGTGCCAGCAGTTTATCTGGGACAGGGGGTTCACCCCTCCACTTT.